This T cell receptor (beta chain) was observed in a study of CDR3 diversity in severe acne (dated by TCRdb to about 2019). Comment on this clonotype: What antigen it recognizes has not been identified. No clone much larger than this one lies a single base away; base qualities are absent.

Trimming takes 4 bases off V and 7 bases off J; junction bases not matched to a gene: 5. Its CDR3 holds 15 amino acids, cysteine through phenylalanine. Just CDR3 DNA is preserved here, 45 bases in frame from base 1. The germline V gene gives CDR1 as MGHDK and CDR2 as SYGVNS. The library was produced with PCR. TCRdb names Illumina HiSeq 2000 as the instrument used. Using fastp at Q25 and MiXCR, TCRdb reprocessed the public reads and kept productive beta chains. Each record represents a unique CDR3 protein, reported with the most common genes and DNA among its rows. The table for this sample lists about 76,000 distinct CDR3 sequences; under 65% of them were counted only once. The ten largest account for roughly an eighth of the sample.

The TCR was taken from a male donor in good health, without acne. Sequencing was performed on blood. The chain is assembled from TRBV25-1 and TRBJ2-2; the central 11 bases match TRBD2. In nucleotides, the sequence is TGTGCCAGCAGTGGGGGACTAGCGGAGAACGGGGAGCTGTTTTTT. Translation gives CASSGGLAENGELFF.